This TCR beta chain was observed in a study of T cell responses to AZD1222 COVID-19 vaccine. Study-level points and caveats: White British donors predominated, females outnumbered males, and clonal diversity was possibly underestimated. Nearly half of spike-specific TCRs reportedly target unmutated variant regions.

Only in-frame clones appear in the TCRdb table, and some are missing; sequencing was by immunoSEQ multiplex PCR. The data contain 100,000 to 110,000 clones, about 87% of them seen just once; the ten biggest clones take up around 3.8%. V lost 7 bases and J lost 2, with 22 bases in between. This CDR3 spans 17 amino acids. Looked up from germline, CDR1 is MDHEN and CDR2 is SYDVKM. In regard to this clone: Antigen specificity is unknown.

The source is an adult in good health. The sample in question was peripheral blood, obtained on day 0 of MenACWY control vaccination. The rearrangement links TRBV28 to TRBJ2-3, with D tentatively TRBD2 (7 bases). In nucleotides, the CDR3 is TGTGCCAGCAAAAAAGGGGGTGCGGGAGAGTACACAGATACGCAGTATTTT. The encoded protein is CASKKGGAGEYTDTQYF.